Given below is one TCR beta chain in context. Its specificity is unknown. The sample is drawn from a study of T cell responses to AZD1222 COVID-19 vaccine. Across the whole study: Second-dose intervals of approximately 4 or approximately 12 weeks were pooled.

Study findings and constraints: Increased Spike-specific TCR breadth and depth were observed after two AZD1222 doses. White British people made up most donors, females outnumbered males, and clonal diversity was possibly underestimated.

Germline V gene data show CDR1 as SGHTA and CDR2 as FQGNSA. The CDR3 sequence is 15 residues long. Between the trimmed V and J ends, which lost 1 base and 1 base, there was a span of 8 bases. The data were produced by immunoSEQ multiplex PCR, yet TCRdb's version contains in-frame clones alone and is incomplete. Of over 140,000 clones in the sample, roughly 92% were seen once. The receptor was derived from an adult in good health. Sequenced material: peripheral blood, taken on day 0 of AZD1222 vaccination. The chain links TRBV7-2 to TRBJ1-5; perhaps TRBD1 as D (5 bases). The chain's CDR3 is CASSLDGGSNQPQHF. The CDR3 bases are TGTGCCAGCAGCTTAGACGGGGGGAGCAATCAGCCCCAGCATTTT.